Described below is a single TCR beta chain sequence and its context. This sample is part of a study of blood T cell repertoires in COVID-19. Study context: COVID-19 samples from acute and convalescent phases originated in the United States, Italy and Spain.

Per the study methods: Estimation of nucleated cell counts was performed using reference gene primer amplification. Method: immunoSEQ multiplex PCR; TCRdb's copy keeps in-frame clones and lacks some. From that table come the V and J calls and clone size; the DNA was used to work out D and trimming. The sample gives around 100,000 clones, less than 90% of which show up once; 1.7% is in the top ten. Germline V lookup: CDR1 SGHRS, CDR2 YFSETQ. V was cut by 3 bases and J by 7 bases, with 13 bases left in between. The CDR3 sequence is 13 residues long. The origin of this receptor is an older man with acute or convalescent COVID-19. The sequencing input was peripheral blood. The genes are TRBV5-1 and TRBJ1-1, with D hard to call. CDR3 in amino acids: CASSSSLLGEAFF. CDR3 sequence (DNA): TGCGCCAGCAGCTCCTCTTTGCTCGGTGAAGCTTTCTTT.